This TCR beta chain was retrieved from a study of T cells in Graves' hyperthyroidism and ophthalmopathy. Whole-study context: Prior to any treatment, at the point of initial diagnosis, peripheral blood was collected.

Per germline, CDR1 LNHNV and CDR2 YYDKDF (reference sequence). CDR3 length: 15 amino acids. RNA transcripts yielded amplified TCR beta CDR3 regions. HTBI primers were used for first-round RT-PCR of the TCR CDR3. One entry per CDR3 protein results from TCRdb running MiXCR on the multiplex PCR reads. The sample yields about 520,000 distinct CDR3 sequences, 24% seen once. Note on this clonotype: The junction differs from germline at one of its ends, possibly a read error.

Subjects with ophthalmopathy showed a Clinical Activity Score no lower than 3, a NOSPECS grade no lower than 4, and a duration shorter than 3 months. The clonotype comes from a woman in her thirties with Graves' ophthalmopathy. Sequencing input: blood. J is TRBJ2-7 and V is TRBV15; D possibly matches TRBD1 or TRBD2 (6 bases each). CDR3 residues: CATSRLGGDSYELYF. CDR3 nucleotide sequence: TGTGCCACCAGCAGATTGGGGGGCGACTCCTACGAGCTGTACTTC.